One T cell receptor beta chain is described in this entry. What it binds is unknown. The data were taken from a study of T-cell memory formation after mild COVID-19. Germline V gene sequence: CDR1 SGHRS, CDR2 YFSETQ. The length of the CDR3 is 17 residues. Unmatched junction bases numbered 10, after V lost 3 bases and J lost 3 bases. Overall study results and limits: Contracting CD8+ clones were enriched in EMRA, CD4+ mainly in CM and EM.

The 5'RACE method, run with constant-segment primers, produced TCR alpha and TCR beta cDNA libraries (carrying sample barcodes and UMIs). TCRdb processed the 5' RACE reads anew with MiXCR; each CDR3 protein has one entry. The sample comprises hundreds of thousands of distinct CDR3 sequences, 20% to 25% of which are singletons, and 8.8% rests with the top ten. Input material: PBMCs or a T cell subset sorted from them (not recorded which). The receptor was derived from an adult woman who had mild COVID-19 (a few samples of this study predate the infection). Cell type and time point are not known. The V gene is TRBV5-1, the J gene TRBJ2-5; 11 bases are a match to TRBD2. The CDR3 sequence: CASSSAGLAEGKETQYF. CDR3 sequence (DNA): TGCGCCAGCAGCTCAGCGGGACTAGCGGAGGGAAAAGAGACCCAGTACTTC.